One sample yielded the 13 T cell receptor beta chains listed below, sequenced in a study of T cells in Graves' hyperthyroidism and ophthalmopathy. TCR beta CDR3 regions were amplified from RNA transcripts. HTBI primers were employed in a first-round RT-PCR of the TCR CDR3. Each CDR3 protein is one row after TCRdb ran MiXCR on the multiplex PCR reads. The sample shows hundreds of thousands of distinct CDR3 sequences, roughly 20% of them seen only once. Sequencing input: blood. These receptor sequences come from a man aged 25 to 45 with Graves' ophthalmopathy.

This chain links TRBV5-8 with TRBJ2-7; TRBD1 matches at 9 bases. The CDR3 runs to 15 residues. Germline V gene data show CDR1 as SGHTS and CDR2 as YDEGEE. V dropped 3 bases and J dropped 2; count of bases not matched to a gene: 6. In DNA, the CDR3 is TGTGCCAGCAGCTGGTACGGACAGGGGACCTACGAGCAGTACTTC. It encodes CASSWYGQGTYEQYF.

This clonotype was picked up a small number of times. The chain carries TRBV2 and TRBJ2-1, with no clear D. Trimming took 7 bases from V and 5 from J, leaving 15 bases between them. CDR1 and CDR2 from the germline V gene are SNHLY and FYNNEI. The CDR3 contains 14 residues. This chain's CDR3 is CASIALLGNNEQFF. The CDR3 coding sequence is TGTGCCAGCATCGCCCTCCTGGGGAACAATGAGCAGTTCTTC.

This clonotype showed up just a few times. The V and J genes are TRBV29-1 and TRBJ2-7; 11 positions match TRBD1. This CDR3 region has 13 residues. The germline V gene encodes CDR1 SQVTM and CDR2 ANQGSEA. The trim removed 5 bases at V and 3 bases at J, leaving 3 bases unmatched. Here the CDR3 reads CSVSGTGGYEQYF. The CDR3 DNA sequence: TGCAGCGTTTCCGGGACAGGGGGCTACGAGCAGTACTTC.

Many counts were recorded for this clonotype. The genes are TRBV28 and TRBJ2-1; tentative D call: TRBD1 (6 bases). The V gene's germline CDR1 is MDHEN and CDR2 SYDVKM. The CDR3 is made up of 11 amino acids. Trimming left V 6 bases short and J 10 bases short, with 10 bases between. CDR3 sequence reads: CASRGTGEQFF. DNA for the CDR3: TGTGCCAGCAGGGGAACAGGGGAGCAGTTCTTC.

This clonotype was counted many times. The genes are TRBV28 and TRBJ2-5, with D uncertain. The CDR3 is 13 residues long. V was shortened by 6 bases and J by 5 bases, with 13 bases between the two germline ends. Germline loops: CDR1 MDHEN, CDR2 SYDVKM. This CDR3 is CASRRRAAETQYF. CDR3 nucleotide sequence: TGTGCCAGCAGGCGACGAGCAGCGGAGACCCAGTACTTC.

The chain links TRBV28 to TRBJ2-7; D gene ambiguous. The germline V gene encodes CDR1 MDHEN and CDR2 SYDVKM. The length of the CDR3 is 13 residues. V was cut by 5 bases and J by 7 bases, with 15 bases left in between. The CDR3 nucleotides read TGTGCCAGCAGTGCCTTCCGTGGGGAAGAGCAGTACTTC. Translating it yields CASSAFRGEEQYF.

The V call is TRBV27, the J call TRBJ2-7, with D unresolved. Germline assignment: CDR1 MNHEY and CDR2 SMNVEV (reference sequence). Trimming removed 7 bases at V and 6 bases at J, with 10 bases between. CDR3 size: 11 residues. As DNA, the CDR3 is TGTGCCAGCATCTCTCCAGGCGAGCAGTACTTC. It encodes CASISPGEQYF.

This clonotype was picked up a small number of times. DNA of the CDR3: TGTGCCACCAGCAGAAATTTCGACAGGCCTGGTCAGTACTTC. Translated, it gives CATSRNFDRPGQYF. The V gene is TRBV15, the J gene TRBJ2-5, with D tentatively TRBD1 (6 bases). The CDR3 is made up of 14 amino acids. Trimming took 2 bases from V and 11 from J, leaving 18 bases between them. Germline-derived CDR1 and CDR2 are LNHNV and YYDKDF (reference sequence).

As for this clonotype: Just one base apart from a much larger clone, this may be a read error. J is TRBJ1-1 and V is TRBV7-9; D possibly corresponds to TRBD1 (6 bases). This CDR3 has 15 amino acids. Trimming pared 2 bases from V and 1 base from J, leaving 11 bases between. Germline-derived CDR1 and CDR2 are SEHNR and FQNEAQ (reference sequence). CDR3 DNA sequence: TGTGCCAGCAGCTTACAGGGGCAGTCGAACACTGAAGCTTTCTTT. Translated: CASSLQGQSNTEAFF.

This clonotype has a handful of counts. V and J are TRBV10-3 and TRBJ1-1; D unresolved. V dropped 10 bases and J dropped 2 bases, with 11 bases sitting between them. Germline lookup yields CDR1 ENHRY and CDR2 SYGVKD. The CDR3 is made up of 12 amino acids. Here the CDR3 DNA reads TGTGCCACCAAAGGGCCTAACACTGAAGCTTTCTTT. This encodes CATKGPNTEAFF.

This clonotype has only a few counts. J is TRBJ2-7 and V is TRBV25-1; 11 nucleotides line up with TRBD1. The ends lost 7 bases at V and 2 bases at J; junction bases unmatched: 10. CDR1 is MGHDK and CDR2 is SYGVNS in the germline V gene. The CDR3 runs to 16 residues. CDR3 sequence (DNA): TGTGCCAGCACCTCAGGGGGGACAGGGGGTACCTACGAGCAGTACTTC. It codes for CASTSGGTGGTYEQYF.

This clonotype was detected only a few times. V usage is TRBV12-3 or TRBV12-4 and J usage is TRBJ2-2, with D uncertain. The V gene lost 4 bases and the J gene lost 4 bases, with 13 bases spanning the gap. The CDR3 loop spans 15 amino acids. As DNA, the CDR3 is TGTGCCAGCAGTTCCGTTTCAGGTCCCACCGGGGAGCTGTTTTTT. Residues: CASSSVSGPTGELFF.

The gene calls are TRBV5-4 and TRBJ2-5; TRBD1 might be the D (5 bases). Looked up from germline, CDR1 is SGHNT and CDR2 is YYREEE (reference sequence). The length of the CDR3 is 15 residues. V gave up 2 bases and J gave up 4 bases, with 15 bases separating them. The chain's CDR3 is CASSFGAGLVETQYF. DNA of the CDR3: TGTGCCAGCAGCTTTGGAGCAGGGTTGGTAGAGACCCAGTACTTC.